Listed below are T cell receptor beta chains from one sample, sequenced in a study of blood T cell repertoires in COVID-19. Using immunoSEQ multiplex PCR, the repertoire was profiled, and TCRdb retains in-frame clones only, with some absent. The sample yields roughly 200,000 clones, roughly 80% seen once. The specimen was peripheral blood. Receptor source: a middle-aged woman with COVID-19, enrolled during active disease. CDR3s include the opening cysteine and the closing phenylalanine or tryptophan. A D gene is named only where the DNA matches it firmly. Expanded clones get a size class; other rows say once, few or many, or leave the size out.

>TRBV4-2|.|.|TRBJ1-4
CASSQDLGNNEKLFF
TGTGCCAGCAGCCAAGATCTAGGAAATAATGAAAAACTGTTTTTT
>TRBV2|.|.|TRBJ2-1
CASSEARPADNEQFF
TGTGCCAGCAGTGAGGCCCGCCCCGCAGACAATGAGCAGTTCTTC
>TRBV7-8|.|.|TRBJ1-2
CASSYRTNGYTF
TGTGCCAGCAGCTACCGGACAAACGGCTACACCTTC
>TRBV5-4|.|.|TRBJ2-7
CASSPPLGLEQYF
TGTGCCAGCAGCCCCCCTCTGGGCCTCGAGCAGTACTTC
>TRBV7-9|once|TRBD1|TRBJ2-1
CASSPGTGVNEQFF
TGTGCCAGCAGCCCCGGGACAGGGGTCAATGAGCAGTTCTTC
>TRBV4-2|.|TRBD2|TRBJ2-2
CASSQRGGANTGELFF
TGTGCCAGCAGCCAACGCGGGGGAGCGAACACCGGGGAGCTGTTTTTT
>TRBV3-1/TRBV3-2|.|.|TRBJ2-3
CASSHYGGGAADTQYF
TGTGCCAGCAGCCATTACGGAGGGGGGGCCGCAGATACGCAGTATTTT
>TRBV7-8|.|.|TRBJ2-5
CATGASGETQYF
TGTGCCACCGGAGCTTCGGGGGAGACCCAGTACTTC
>TRBV4-3|.|TRBD2|TRBJ2-1
CASSQEAGLAVYNEQFF
TGCGCCAGCAGCCAAGAGGCGGGACTAGCGGTTTACAATGAGCAGTTCTTC
>TRBV5-4|.|TRBD1|TRBJ1-1
CASSRGQSNTEAFF
TGTGCCAGCAGCCGGGGACAGAGCAACACTGAAGCTTTCTTT
>TRBV18|.|.|TRBJ2-7
CASSPSQGKYEQYF
TGTGCCAGCTCACCATCTCAGGGGAAGTACGAGCAGTACTTC
>TRBV15|.|.|TRBJ1-6
CATSRVTTNSPLHF
TGTGCCACCAGCAGAGTTACCACAAATTCACCCCTCCACTTT
>TRBV9|.|.|TRBJ2-4
CASSPEAGSRAKNIQYF
TGTGCCAGCAGCCCAGAGGCGGGCAGCAGAGCCAAAAACATTCAGTACTTC
>TRBV20-1|few|.|TRBJ1-2
CSASHGEANYGYTF
TGCAGTGCTAGTCACGGGGAGGCAAACTATGGCTACACCTTC
>TRBV7-3|few|.|TRBJ1-6
CASSPSGLANSPLHF
TGTGCCAGCAGCCCGTCGGGGTTAGCTAATTCACCCCTCCACTTT
>TRBV5-1|.|TRBD1|TRBJ2-2
CASSLESGQGLGELFF
TGCGCCAGCAGCCTCGAGTCCGGACAGGGGCTGGGGGAGCTGTTTTTT
>TRBV2|few|TRBD1|TRBJ1-5
CASSEVSGGGQPQHF
TGTGCCAGCAGTGAAGTTTCAGGGGGAGGTCAGCCCCAGCATTTT
>TRBV30|.|.|TRBJ1-1
CAWRGPAGSTEAFF
TGTGCCTGGAGGGGTCCGGCGGGATCCACTGAAGCTTTCTTT
>TRBV5-4|.|.|TRBJ1-5
CASSQDRNNQPQHF
TGTGCCAGCAGCCAAGACAGGAACAATCAGCCCCAGCATTTT
>TRBV19|.|.|TRBJ1-2
CASSLPGVGYGYTF
TGTGCCAGTAGCCTCCCAGGGGTGGGCTATGGCTACACCTTC
>TRBV5-1|.|.|TRBJ2-7
CATTTGDSYEQYF
TGCGCCACCACGACAGGCGACTCCTACGAGCAGTACTTC
>TRBV7-2|.|.|TRBJ2-3
CASILQRRGDTQYF
TGTGCCAGCATCCTACAGCGGCGCGGAGATACGCAGTATTTT
>TRBV5-5|.|TRBD2|TRBJ2-7
CASSLTSGGAYEQYF
TGTGCCAGCAGCTTAACTAGCGGGGGGGCTTACGAGCAGTACTTC
>TRBV5-4|.|TRBD2|TRBJ2-1
CASSLSRTSGRGSSYNEQFF
TGTGCCAGCAGCTTGTCAAGGACTAGCGGGAGGGGGAGCTCCTACAATGAGCAGTTCTTC
>TRBV7-2|.|.|TRBJ2-7
CASSLVPGSTYEQYF
TGTGCCAGCAGCTTAGTCCCAGGTTCAACCTACGAGCAGTACTTC
>TRBV10-3|.|.|TRBJ1-2
CAIRTPENHANYGYTF
TGTGCCATCAGAACCCCAGAAAACCATGCTAACTATGGCTACACCTTC
>TRBV4-1|.|.|TRBJ1-5
CASSPLRQVNQPQHF
TGCGCCAGCAGCCCGCTAAGACAGGTGAATCAGCCCCAGCATTTT